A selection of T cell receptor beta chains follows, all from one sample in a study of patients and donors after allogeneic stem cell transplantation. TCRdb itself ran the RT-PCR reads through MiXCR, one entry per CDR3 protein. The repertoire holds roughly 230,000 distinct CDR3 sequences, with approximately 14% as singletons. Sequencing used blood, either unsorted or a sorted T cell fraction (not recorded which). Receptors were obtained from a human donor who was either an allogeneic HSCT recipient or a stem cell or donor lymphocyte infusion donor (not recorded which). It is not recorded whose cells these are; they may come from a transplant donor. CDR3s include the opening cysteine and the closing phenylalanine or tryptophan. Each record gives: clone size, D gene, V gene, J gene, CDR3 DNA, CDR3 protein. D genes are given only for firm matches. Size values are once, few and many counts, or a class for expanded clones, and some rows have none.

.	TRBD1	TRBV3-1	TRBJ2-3	TGTGCCAGCAGCCGGGGGACAGTGAGCACAGATACGCAGTATTTT	CASSRGTVSTDTQYF
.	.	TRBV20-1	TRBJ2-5	TGCAGTGCTCGAGGGAGCTCCCAGGAGACCCAGTACTTC	CSARGSSQETQYF
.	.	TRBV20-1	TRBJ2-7	TGCAGTGCTAGGGTAGACAGGCCGTCTACCTACGAGCAGTACTTC	CSARVDRPSTYEQYF
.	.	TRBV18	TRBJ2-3	TGTGCCAGCTCACCCACGCTTTCCTACACAGATACGCAGTATTTT	CASSPTLSYTDTQYF
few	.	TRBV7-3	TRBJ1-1	TGTGCCAGCAGCTCTTCAGGGCACCTGAACACTGAAGCTTTCTTT	CASSSSGHLNTEAFF
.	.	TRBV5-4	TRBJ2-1	TGTGCCAGCAGCCCTGGGGGGTTAAGGGTCAATGAGCAGTTCTTC	CASSPGGLRVNEQFF
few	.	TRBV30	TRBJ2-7	TGTGCCTGGAGTTGGACCACAGGGAGCTACGAGCAGTACTTC	CAWSWTTGSYEQYF
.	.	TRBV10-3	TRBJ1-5	TGTGCCATATCCACCGGGGCCCATAGCAATCAGCCCCAGCATTTT	CAISTGAHSNQPQHF
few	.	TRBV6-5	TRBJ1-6	TGTGCCAGCAGTTACACAGTTCATAATTCACCCCTCCACTTT	CASSYTVHNSPLHF
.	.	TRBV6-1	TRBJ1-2	TGTGCCAGCAGCCTCCTCAGCTCTAACTATGGCTACACCTTC	CASSLLSSNYGYTF
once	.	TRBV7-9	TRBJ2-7	TGTGCCAGCAGCTTCTCGGGACGGGACTACGAGCAGTACTTC	CASSFSGRDYEQYF
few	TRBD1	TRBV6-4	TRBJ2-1	TGTGCCAGCAGTGACGGGACAGGGGGCGATGAGCAGTTCTTC	CASSDGTGGDEQFF
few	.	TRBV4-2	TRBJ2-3	TGTGCCAGCAGCCAAGACGGAGGACTCCATTCAGATACGCAGTATTTT	CASSQDGGLHSDTQYF
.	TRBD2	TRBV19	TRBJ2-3	TGTGCCAGTAGTATGAGGGGACTAGCGGGAAGCACAGATACGCAGTATTTT	CASSMRGLAGSTDTQYF
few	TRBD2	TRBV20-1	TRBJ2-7	TGCAGTGCTCATCTTGGACTAGCGGGAATCTACGAGCAGTACTTC	CSAHLGLAGIYEQYF
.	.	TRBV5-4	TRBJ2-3	TGTGCCAGCAGCTTGTCGGCAGCCACTAGGGGAGATACGCAGTATTTT	CASSLSAATRGDTQYF
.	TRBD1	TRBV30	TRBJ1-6	TGTGCCTGGATTCTACAGGGGGGGGGCTCACCCCTCCACTTT	CAWILQGGGSPLHF
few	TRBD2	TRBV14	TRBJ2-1	TGTGCCAGCAGCACCCTAGCGGGAGCCGCCACAATTGAGCAGTTCTTC	CASSTLAGAATIEQFF
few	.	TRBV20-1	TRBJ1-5	TGCAGTGCTAGTCCTGGGTTTGGCAATCAGCCCCAGCATTTT	CSASPGFGNQPQHF
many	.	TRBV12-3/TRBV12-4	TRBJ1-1	TGTGCCAGCACCGGGACGATGGAAGCTTTCTTT	CASTGTMEAFF
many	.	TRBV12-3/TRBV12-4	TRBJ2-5	TGTGCCAGCAGTCGGGGACGGGGGGAGACCCAGTACTTC	CASSRGRGETQYF
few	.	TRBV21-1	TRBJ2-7	TGTGCCAGCACGGCGGCCCTTGACAGGCCTAACTCCTACGAGCAGTACTTC	CASTAALDRPNSYEQYF
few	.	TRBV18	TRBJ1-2	TGTGCCAGCTCACCACGGAGGGGGGAAGGCTACACCTTC	CASSPRRGEGYTF
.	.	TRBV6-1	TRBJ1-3	TGTGCCAGCAGTGAAATGGAGGGGTATCCTGGAAACACCATATATTTT	CASSEMEGYPGNTIYF
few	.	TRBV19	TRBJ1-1	TGTGCCAGTAGTATCAAGGTGGTAGCTTTCTTT	CASSIKVVAFF
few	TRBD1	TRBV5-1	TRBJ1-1	TGCGCCAGCAGCTTGGGACAGGGGGCGATCGCTGAAGCTTTCTTT	CASSLGQGAIAEAFF
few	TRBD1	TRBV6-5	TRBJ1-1	TGTGCCAGCAGTTCGACAGGGGAGAACACTGAAGCTTTCTTT	CASSSTGENTEAFF
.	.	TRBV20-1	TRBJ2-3	TGCAGTGCTGAGGAATACAGGGAAACGCAGTATTTT	CSAEEYRETQYF
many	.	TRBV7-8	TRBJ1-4	TGTGCCAGCAGCTTAGAGAGGACACTGGCAACTAATGAAAAACTGTTTTTT	CASSLERTLATNEKLFF
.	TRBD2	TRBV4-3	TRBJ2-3	TGCGCCAGCAGCCAAGAGCGAGCGGGGGATACGCAGTATTTT	CASSQERAGDTQYF
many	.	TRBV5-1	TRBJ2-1	TGCGCCAGCAGCTTGGCCGGGGGCCCCAATGAGCAGTTCTTC	CASSLAGGPNEQFF
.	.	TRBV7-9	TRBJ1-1	TGTGCCAGCAGCTTGTCCAGACTGAACACTGAAGCTTTCTTT	CASSLSRLNTEAFF
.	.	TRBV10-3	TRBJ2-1	TGTGCCATCAGTGCTGCCCGGAGCGTGAATGAGCAGTTCTTC	CAISAARSVNEQFF
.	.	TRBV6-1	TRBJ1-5	TGTGCCAGCAGTGAGGGAGGGAGCTATAGCAATCAGCCCCAGCATTTT	CASSEGGSYSNQPQHF
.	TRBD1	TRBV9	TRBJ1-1	TGTGCCAGCAGCCCAAAGGAAGGGGGCGGCACTGAAGCTTTCTTT	CASSPKEGGGTEAFF
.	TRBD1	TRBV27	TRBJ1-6	TGTGCCAGCAGTTGGACAGGTTCACCCCTCCACTTT	CASSWTGSPLHF
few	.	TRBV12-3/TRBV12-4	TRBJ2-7	TGTGCCAGCAGTTTAGCATTCTCCGAGCAGTACTTC	CASSLAFSEQYF
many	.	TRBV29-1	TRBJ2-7	TGCAGCGTTGAGGACAGTTTCTACGAGCAGTACTTC	CSVEDSFYEQYF
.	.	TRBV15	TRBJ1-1	TGTGCCACCAGCGTAGACGTGAACACTGAAGCTTTCTTT	CATSVDVNTEAFF
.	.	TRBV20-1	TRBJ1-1	TGCAGTGCTAGAACACAGTTTAACACTGAAGCTTTCTTT	CSARTQFNTEAFF
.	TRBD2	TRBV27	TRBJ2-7	TGTGCCAGCAGTGGATGGACTAGCGGGATCGGGCAGTACTTC	CASSGWTSGIGQYF
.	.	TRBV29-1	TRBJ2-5	TGCAGCGTCGCTAGCTTTCTTTCCGAAGAGACCCAGTACTTC	CSVASFLSEETQYF
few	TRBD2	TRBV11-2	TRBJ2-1	TGTGCCAGCAGCTTAAATGGGTTGCGGGGGGGCTCCTACAATGAGCAGTTCTTC	CASSLNGLRGGSYNEQFF
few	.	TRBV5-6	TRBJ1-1	TGTGCCAGCAGCTCGAGGCCTGGTACTGAAGCTTTCTTT	CASSSRPGTEAFF
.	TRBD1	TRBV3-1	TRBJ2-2	TGTGCCAGCAGCCAAGAGTTAGGGACAGGGATTACCGGGGAGCTGTTTTTT	CASSQELGTGITGELFF
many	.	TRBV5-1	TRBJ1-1	TGCGCCAGCAGCCGAAACACTGAAGCTTTCTTT	CASSRNTEAFF
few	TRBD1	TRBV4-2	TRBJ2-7	TGTGCCAGCAGCCTAAACCCTCTGGGACAGGGGGAATTTTACGAGCAGTACTTC	CASSLNPLGQGEFYEQYF
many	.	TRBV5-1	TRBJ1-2	TGCGCCAGCAGCTTGGTATATGGGTCCGGCTACACCTTC	CASSLVYGSGYTF
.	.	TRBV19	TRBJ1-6	TGTGCCAGTAGTATTTTTAGGCAATCACCCCTCCACTTT	CASSIFRQSPLHF
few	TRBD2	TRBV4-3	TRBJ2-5	TGCGCCAGCAGCCAAGATATCCCTAGCGGGGGGACGAGGGAGACCCAGTACTTC	CASSQDIPSGGTRETQYF
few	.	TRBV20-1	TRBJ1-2	TGCAGTGCTAGGGCAGGGGCGGGTGGCTACACCTTC	CSARAGAGGYTF
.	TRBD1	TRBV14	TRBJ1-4	TGTGCCAGCAGCCCAGGACAGGGTTTAAATGAAAAACTGTTTTTT	CASSPGQGLNEKLFF
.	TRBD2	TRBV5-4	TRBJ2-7	TGTGCCAGCAGCACGGGACTAGCGGTCGAGCAGTACTTC	CASSTGLAVEQYF
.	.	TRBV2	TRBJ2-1	TGTGCCAGCAGTGAAGTTGGGGGGAATGAGCAGTTCTTC	CASSEVGGNEQFF
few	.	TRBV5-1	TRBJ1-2	TGCGCCAGCAGCTTAAGATTTACACAGGGAGTCGGCTACACCTTC	CASSLRFTQGVGYTF
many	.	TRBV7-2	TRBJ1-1	TGTGCCAGCAGCTTGGAGACAGACACTGAAGCTTTCTTT	CASSLETDTEAFF
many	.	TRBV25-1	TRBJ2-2	TGTGCCAGCAGTGAATCCGGAGGGACCGGGGAGCTGTTTTTT	CASSESGGTGELFF